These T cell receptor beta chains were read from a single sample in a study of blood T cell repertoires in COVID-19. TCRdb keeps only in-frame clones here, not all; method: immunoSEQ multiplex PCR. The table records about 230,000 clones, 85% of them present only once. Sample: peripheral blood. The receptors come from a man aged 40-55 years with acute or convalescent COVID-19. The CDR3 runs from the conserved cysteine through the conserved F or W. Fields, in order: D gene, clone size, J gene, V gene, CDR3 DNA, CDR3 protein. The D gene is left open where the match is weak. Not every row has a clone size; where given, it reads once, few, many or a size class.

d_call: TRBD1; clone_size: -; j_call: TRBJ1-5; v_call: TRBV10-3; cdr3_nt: TGTGCCTCACAAGCAGACAGGGACGATCAGCCCCAGCATTTT; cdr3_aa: CASQADRDDQPQHF
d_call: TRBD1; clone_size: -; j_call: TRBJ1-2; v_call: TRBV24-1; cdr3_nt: TGTGCCACCAGCGGACAGGGCGTTGACTATGGCTACACCTTC; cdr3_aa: CATSGQGVDYGYTF
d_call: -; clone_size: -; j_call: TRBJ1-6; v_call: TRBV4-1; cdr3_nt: TGCGCCAGCAGCCAAGATCGGGATAGCTCCTATAATTCACCCCTCCACTTT; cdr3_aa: CASSQDRDSSYNSPLHF
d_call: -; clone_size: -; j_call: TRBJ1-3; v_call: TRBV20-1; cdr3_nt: TGCAGTGCTAGTATCCCAAACTCTGGAAACACCATATATTTT; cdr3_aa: CSASIPNSGNTIYF
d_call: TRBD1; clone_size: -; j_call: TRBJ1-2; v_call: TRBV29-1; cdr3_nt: TGCAGCGTTGAACTTCGGGACAGATCCGAACTTAACTATGGCTACACCTTC; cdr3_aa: CSVELRDRSELNYGYTF
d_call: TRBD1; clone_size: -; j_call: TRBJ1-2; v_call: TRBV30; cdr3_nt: TGTGCCTGGTCACAGGGGATCAACTATGGCTACACCTTC; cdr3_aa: CAWSQGINYGYTF
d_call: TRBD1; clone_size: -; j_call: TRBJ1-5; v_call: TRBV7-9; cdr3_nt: TGTGCCAGCAGCTCGAAGAAGGGGACAGACAATCAGCCCCAGCATTTT; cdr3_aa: CASSSKKGTDNQPQHF
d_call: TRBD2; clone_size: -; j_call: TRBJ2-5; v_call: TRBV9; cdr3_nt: TGTGCCAGCAGCGTAGGACTAGCGGGGTTCCAAGAGACCCAGTACTTC; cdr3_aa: CASSVGLAGFQETQYF
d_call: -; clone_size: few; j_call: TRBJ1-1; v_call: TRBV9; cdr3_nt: TGTGCCAGCAGCGTAATCGGGGGATCAGCTTTCTTT; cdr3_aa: CASSVIGGSAFF
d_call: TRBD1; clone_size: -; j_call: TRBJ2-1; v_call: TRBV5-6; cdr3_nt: TGTGCCAGCAGCTTTGGGACAGGCTTGTATGAGCAGTTCTTC; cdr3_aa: CASSFGTGLYEQFF
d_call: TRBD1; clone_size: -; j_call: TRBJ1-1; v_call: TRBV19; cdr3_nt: TGTGCCAGTAGTATCTCGAGGGGGCCGATTGAAGCTTTCTTT; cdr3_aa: CASSISRGPIEAFF
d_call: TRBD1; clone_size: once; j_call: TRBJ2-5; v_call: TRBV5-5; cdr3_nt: TGTGCCAGCAGCCCTGGACAGGGTAACATCCAAGAGACCCAGTACTTC; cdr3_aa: CASSPGQGNIQETQYF
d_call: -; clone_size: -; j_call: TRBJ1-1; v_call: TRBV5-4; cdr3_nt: TGTGCCAGCAGCTTGATTGGGGGCCCCACTGAAGCTTTCTTT; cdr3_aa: CASSLIGGPTEAFF
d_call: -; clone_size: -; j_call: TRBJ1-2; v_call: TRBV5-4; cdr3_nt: TGTGCCAGCAGGCAGGCCGACTATGGCTACACCTTC; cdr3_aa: CASRQADYGYTF
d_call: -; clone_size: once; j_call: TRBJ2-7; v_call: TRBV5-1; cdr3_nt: TGCGCCAGCAGCTTTTCTCCCGGAGGCACCACCTCCTACGAGCAGTACTTC; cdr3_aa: CASSFSPGGTTSYEQYF
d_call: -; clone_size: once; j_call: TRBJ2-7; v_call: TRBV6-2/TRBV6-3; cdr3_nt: TGTGCCAGCAGTTACTCGACAGGCTACGAGCAGTACTTC; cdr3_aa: CASSYSTGYEQYF
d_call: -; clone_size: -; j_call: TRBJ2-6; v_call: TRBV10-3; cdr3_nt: TGTGCCATCCCGCAGGGTAATTCCTCTGGGGCCAACGTCCTGACTTTC; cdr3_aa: CAIPQGNSSGANVLTF
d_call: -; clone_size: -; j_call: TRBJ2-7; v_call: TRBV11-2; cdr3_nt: TGTGCCAGCAGCTTATTACCGGGACAAGCCTACGAGCAGTACTTC; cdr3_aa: CASSLLPGQAYEQYF
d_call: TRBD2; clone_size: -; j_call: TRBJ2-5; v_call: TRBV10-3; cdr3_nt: TGTGCCATCGCGCTTGGACTAGCGGGGCCACAAGAGACCCAGTACTTC; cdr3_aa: CAIALGLAGPQETQYF
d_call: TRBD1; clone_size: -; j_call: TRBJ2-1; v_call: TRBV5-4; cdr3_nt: TGTGCCAGCAGCCCCGGACAGGGGAACAATGAGCAGTTCTTC; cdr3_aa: CASSPGQGNNEQFF
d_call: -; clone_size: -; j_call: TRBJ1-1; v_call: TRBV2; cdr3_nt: TGTGCCAGCAGTGAATCCAGGTTCGGGAACACTGAAGCTTTCTTT; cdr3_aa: CASSESRFGNTEAFF
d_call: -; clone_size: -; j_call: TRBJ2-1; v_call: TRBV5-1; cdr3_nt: TGCGCCAGCAGCTTGCAGGGTTCCTACAATGAGCAGTTCTTC; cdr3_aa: CASSLQGSYNEQFF
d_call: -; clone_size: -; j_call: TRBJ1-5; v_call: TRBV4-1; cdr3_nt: TGCGCCAGCAGCCAAGAACATCGCAATCAGCCCCAGCATTTT; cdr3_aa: CASSQEHRNQPQHF
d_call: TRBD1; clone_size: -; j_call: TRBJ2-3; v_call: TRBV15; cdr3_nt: TGTGCCACCAGCTTATCGACAGGGGGCACGGTAGATACGCAGTATTTT; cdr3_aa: CATSLSTGGTVDTQYF
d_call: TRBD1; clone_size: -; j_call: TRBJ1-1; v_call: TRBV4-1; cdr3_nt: TGCGCCAGCAGCCTCGGACAGGGGGCCATTTACACTGAAGCTTTCTTT; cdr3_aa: CASSLGQGAIYTEAFF
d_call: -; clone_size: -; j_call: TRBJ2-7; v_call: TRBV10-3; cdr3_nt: TGTGCCATCAGTGATTCGACAGGAGTCACCCTCTACGAGCAGTACTTC; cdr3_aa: CAISDSTGVTLYEQYF
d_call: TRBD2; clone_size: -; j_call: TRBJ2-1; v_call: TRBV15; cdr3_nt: TGTGCCACCAGCAGAGGCGATCCGGGGGGGAGTAATGAGCAGTTCTTC; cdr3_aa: CATSRGDPGGSNEQFF
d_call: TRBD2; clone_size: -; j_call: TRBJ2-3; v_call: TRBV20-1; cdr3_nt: TGCAGTGCTAGTGTGACTAGCGGGGGGGCGAGATCAGATACGCAGTATTTT; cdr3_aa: CSASVTSGGARSDTQYF
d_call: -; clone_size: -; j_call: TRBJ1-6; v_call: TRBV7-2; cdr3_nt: TGTGCCAGCAGCTTAGACCGCGTTGCACCCCTCCACTTT; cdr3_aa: CASSLDRVAPLHF
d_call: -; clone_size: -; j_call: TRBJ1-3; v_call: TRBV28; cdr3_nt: TGTGCCAGCAGTTTTCGGACAACTGTTGGAAACACCATATATTTT; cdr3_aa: CASSFRTTVGNTIYF
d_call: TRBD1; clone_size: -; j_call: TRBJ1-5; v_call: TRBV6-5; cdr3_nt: TGTGCCAGCAGGCGGACAGGGGGCGACCAGCCCCAGCATTTT; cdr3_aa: CASRRTGGDQPQHF
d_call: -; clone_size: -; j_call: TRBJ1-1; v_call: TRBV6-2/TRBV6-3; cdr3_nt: TGTGCCAGCAGTTACTCGACGGTAGCAGCTCGAAGCACTGAAGCTTTCTTT; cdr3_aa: CASSYSTVAARSTEAFF
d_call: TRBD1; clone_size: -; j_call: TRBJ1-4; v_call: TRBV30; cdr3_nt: TGTGCCTGGAGGTCCCAGGGGGAGGAAAAACTGTTTTTT; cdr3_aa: CAWRSQGEEKLFF
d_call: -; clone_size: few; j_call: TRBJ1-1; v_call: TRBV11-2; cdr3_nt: TGTGCCGCCGGGAGGGGTGCATCTGAAGCTTTCTTT; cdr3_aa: CAAGRGASEAFF
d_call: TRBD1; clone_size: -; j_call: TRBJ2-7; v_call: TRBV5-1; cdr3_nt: TGCGCCAGCAAATTACAGGGGTCTGCCTACGAGCAGTACTTC; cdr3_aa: CASKLQGSAYEQYF
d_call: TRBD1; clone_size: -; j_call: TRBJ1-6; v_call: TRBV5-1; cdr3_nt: TGCGCCAGCAGCTTGCTACAGGGGAATAATTCACCCCTCCACTTT; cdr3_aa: CASSLLQGNNSPLHF
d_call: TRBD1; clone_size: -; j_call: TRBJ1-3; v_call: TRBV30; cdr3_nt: TGTGCCTGGCACAACACCGGGACAGGGGCTGGAAACACCATATATTTT; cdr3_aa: CAWHNTGTGAGNTIYF
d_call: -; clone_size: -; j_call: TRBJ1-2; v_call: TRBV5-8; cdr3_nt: TGTGCCAGCAGCCAGAAAAGGAGCTACGGCTACACCTTC; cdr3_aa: CASSQKRSYGYTF
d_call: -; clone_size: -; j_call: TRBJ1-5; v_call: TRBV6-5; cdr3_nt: TGTGCCAGCAGTAGACAGTACAATCAGCCCCAGCATTTT; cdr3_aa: CASSRQYNQPQHF
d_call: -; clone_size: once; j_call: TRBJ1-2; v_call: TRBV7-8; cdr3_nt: TGTGCCAGCAGCTTCCGGACAGAGGTACACTATGGCTACACCTTC; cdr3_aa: CASSFRTEVHYGYTF
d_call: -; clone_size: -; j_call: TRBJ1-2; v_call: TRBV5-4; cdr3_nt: TGTGCCAGCACCCACCGAGGAGCGGGCCCCTATGGCTACACCTTC; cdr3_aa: CASTHRGAGPYGYTF
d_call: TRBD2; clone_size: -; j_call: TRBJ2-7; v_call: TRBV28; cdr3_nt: TGTGCCAGCAGTCTGACTAGCGGGGGGGCCCACGAGCAGTACTTC; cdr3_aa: CASSLTSGGAHEQYF
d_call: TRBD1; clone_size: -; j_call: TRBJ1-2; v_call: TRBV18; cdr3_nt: TGTGCCAGCTCACCACCCGGACAGGGTGGGCTATATGGCTACACCTTC; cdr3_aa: CASSPPGQGGLYGYTF
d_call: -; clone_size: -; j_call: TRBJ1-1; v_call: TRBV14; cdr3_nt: TGTGCCAGCAGCCAACTCGGACAGAAGTACACTGAAGCTTTCTTT; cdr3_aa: CASSQLGQKYTEAFF